This TCR beta chain was identified in a study of blood T cell repertoires in COVID-19. The germline gives CDR1 MNHEY, CDR2 SVGAGI. The CDR3 is 14 residues long. J lost 4 bases, V lost 6 bases, and 7 bases had no gene match. Data came from immunoSEQ multiplex PCR; TCRdb stores just in-frame clones and leaves some out. The profile covers over 60,000 clones, with around 91% appearing a single time and under 0.65% taken by the ten largest. The TCR comes from a man in his forties or fifties with COVID-19, enrolled during active disease. Sample: peripheral blood. V and J are TRBV6-5 and TRBJ1-2; 8 bases are shared with TRBD1. The chain's CDR3 is CASRVTGAFYGYTF. DNA for the CDR3: TGTGCCAGCAGGGTGACAGGGGCCTTCTATGGCTACACCTTC.